The rows below give T cell receptor beta chains drawn from one sample of a study of T cell responses to AZD1222 COVID-19 vaccine. Here immunoSEQ multiplex PCR was the method, and the copy in TCRdb shows in-frame clones only, minus some. The data hold about 140,000 clones, with over 75% observed a single time. Material: peripheral blood, obtained on day 0 of AZD1222 vaccination. Receptors originate from an adult in good health. Each CDR3 is given with its conserved first and last residue. A D gene is named only where the DNA matches it firmly. Some rows have no size entry. The others give once, few or many, or a class for an expanded clone.

clone_size	v_call	d_call	j_call	cdr3_nt	cdr3_aa
.	TRBV29-1	TRBD2	TRBJ2-2	TGCAGCGTAGCCCAGCGGGATGGCGGGGAGCTGTTTTTT	CSVAQRDGGELFF
.	TRBV6-4	.	TRBJ1-1	TGTGCCAGCAGTGACTCGTCCAGCCTCCAAAGGGAAGCTTTCTTT	CASSDSSSLQREAFF
once	TRBV5-1	TRBD2	TRBJ2-2	TGCGCCAGCAGCTTGTCGGGAGGTTTAGCCGGGGAGCTGTTTTTT	CASSLSGGLAGELFF
once	TRBV3-1/TRBV3-2	TRBD1	TRBJ2-7	TGTGCCAGCAGCTTACAGGGGGCTTTTCACGAGCAGTACTTC	CASSLQGAFHEQYF
.	TRBV5-1	.	TRBJ2-2	TGCGCCAGCAGCTTGCTGTACTACACCGGGGAGCTGTTTTTT	CASSLLYYTGELFF
.	TRBV6-5	.	TRBJ2-3	TGTGCCATCCAAGGGGCCGCAGATACGCAGTATTTT	CAIQGAADTQYF
.	TRBV28	.	TRBJ1-3	TGTGCCAGCAGCCCGTGGGACGGATCTGGAAACACCATATATTTT	CASSPWDGSGNTIYF
.	TRBV14	.	TRBJ1-4	TGTGCCAGCAGCCCCTACACAGGAGAAGGAGAAAAACTGTTTTTT	CASSPYTGEGEKLFF
.	TRBV29-1	.	TRBJ1-1	TGCAGCGCGGACAGGAACACTGAAGCTTTCTTT	CSADRNTEAFF
.	TRBV5-6	.	TRBJ1-2	TGTGCCAGCAGCTTGGAGTCCTATGGCTACACCTTC	CASSLESYGYTF
.	TRBV29-1	TRBD2	TRBJ2-2	TGCAGCGTGGGTGATCGAGCGGGGGGAACCGGGGAGCTGTTTTTT	CSVGDRAGGTGELFF
.	TRBV2	.	TRBJ1-5	TGTGCCAGCAAGGGTTTGGAGGATCAGCCCCAGCATTTT	CASKGLEDQPQHF
.	TRBV12-3/TRBV12-4	TRBD1	TRBJ1-5	TGTGCCAGCACCCCAGGGGGTACTCAGCCCCAGCATTTT	CASTPGGTQPQHF
.	TRBV6-4	TRBD2	TRBJ2-3	TGTGCCAGCAGTGACCGCCCAGCGGGAGGGCTATCAGATACGCAGTATTTT	CASSDRPAGGLSDTQYF
.	TRBV28	TRBD1	TRBJ1-6	TGTGCCAGCATAAAGGACAGGGGTTATAATTCACCCCTCCACTTT	CASIKDRGYNSPLHF
.	TRBV4-2	.	TRBJ2-3	TGTGCCAGCAGCCCCCAGGGGCACGCGAATACGCAGTATTTT	CASSPQGHANTQYF
.	TRBV19	.	TRBJ1-2	TGTGCCAGTATGGGTAGGGGAAAGAGGATGTACTACACCTTC	CASMGRGKRMYYTF
.	TRBV16	.	TRBJ2-7	TGTGCCAGCAGCCAGATAGACATCTACGAGCAGTACTTC	CASSQIDIYEQYF
once	TRBV3-1/TRBV3-2	.	TRBJ2-4	TGTGCCAGCAGCCAATTGTCTGGGGGAGAAGCCAAAAACATTCAGTACTTC	CASSQLSGGEAKNIQYF
few	TRBV27	.	TRBJ1-1	TGTGCCAGCAGTTTGGCGGGGAACACTGAAGCTTTCTTT	CASSLAGNTEAFF
once	TRBV15	.	TRBJ2-5	TGTGCCACCAGCAGAGATTATCCAGATATTGTACAAGAGACCCAGTACTTC	CATSRDYPDIVQETQYF
.	TRBV5-1	.	TRBJ2-7	TGCGCCAGCAGCTTGGCCGGGAGTCCTGACCTCTACGAGCAGTACTTC	CASSLAGSPDLYEQYF
once	TRBV6-5	.	TRBJ2-1	TGTGCCAGCAGTTATACGGGATCGAACTCCTACAATGAGCAGTTCTTC	CASSYTGSNSYNEQFF
.	TRBV6-5	TRBD2	TRBJ2-7	TGTGCCAGCAGCGACAGCGGGAACCGGATGGGGGAGCAGTACTTC	CASSDSGNRMGEQYF
.	TRBV19	.	TRBJ1-3	TGTGCCAGTAGTATCGGCCGAGGGACTGGAAACACCATATATTTT	CASSIGRGTGNTIYF
few	TRBV7-8	TRBD1	TRBJ2-1	TGTGCCAGCAGCTTAGGAGGAGGCGGGACAGGGGGTCATGAGCAGTTCTTC	CASSLGGGGTGGHEQFF
.	TRBV12-3/TRBV12-4	TRBD1	TRBJ1-2	TGTGCCAGCAGTCAACAGGGGGCGTTTGGCTACACCTTC	CASSQQGAFGYTF
.	TRBV2	TRBD1	TRBJ1-2	TGTGCCAGCAGTGGGGACAGGGGTGGCTACACCTTC	CASSGDRGGYTF
.	TRBV6-1	.	TRBJ1-2	TGTGCCAGCAGTGGTGACGATCACAGCTATGGCTACACCTTC	CASSGDDHSYGYTF
.	TRBV9	.	TRBJ1-2	TGTGCCAGCCGACTTGATAACTATGGCTACACCTTC	CASRLDNYGYTF
.	TRBV20-1	.	TRBJ2-1	TGCAGTGCTAAGCGGGACAATGAGCAGTTCTTC	CSAKRDNEQFF
.	TRBV4-1	TRBD1	TRBJ1-1	TGCGCCAGCAGCCAGAGACAGGGGAGCACTGAAGCTTTCTTT	CASSQRQGSTEAFF
.	TRBV4-1	TRBD1	TRBJ1-2	TGCGCCAGCAGCCAAGCCACAGGGGGCTATGGCTACACCTTC	CASSQATGGYGYTF